This TCR beta chain came from a study of cytomegalovirus exposure and HLA in healthy donors. Whole-study context: Counted in an early data release were about 85 million unique TCRs from HLA-typed donors.

A word on this clone: Antigen specificity is unknown.

The PCR ran on 60 Vbeta and 13 Jbeta primers. Authors' analysis steps: Among the unique TCR beta chains that a later analysis counted, 75 million to 85 million in all, around 11 million were shared. Generated by immunoSEQ multiplex PCR, the TCRdb table keeps only in-frame clones and is missing some. The V and J calls and clone size come from that table; D and trimming were worked out from the DNA. This table lists some 150,000 clones. Overall study results and limits: The listing of approximately 160 TCR beta chains classed them as cytomegalovirus-associated.

Germline CDR1 SGHTA, CDR2 FQGNSA. V was pared by 5 bases and J by 2 bases, with 12 bases between. The CDR3 loop spans 14 amino acids. This chain joins TRBV7-2 and TRBJ1-2; D not certain. The source is a woman in her late teens or twenties in good health and CMV-seropositive. Sequencing was performed on PBMCs. The CDR3 sequence: CASSRSGRNYGYTF. CDR3 nucleotide sequence: TGTGCCAGCAGCAGAAGCGGCAGAAACTATGGCTACACCTTC.